This T cell receptor (beta chain) stems from a study of beta chain features in type 1 diabetes. In the study overall: In all, more than 90,000,000 sorted cells from all samples were analyzed.

The germline CDR1 and CDR2 sequences are SGHNT and YYREEE (reference sequence). The CDR3 runs 13 residues. The germline V and J ends were trimmed by 1 base and 6 bases, with 7 bases remaining between them. The study reverse transcribed the entire isolated RNA, so it sequenced expressed TCRB transcripts. The data were produced by immunoSEQ multiplex PCR, yet TCRdb's version contains in-frame clones alone and is incomplete. The repertoire includes hundreds of thousands of clones, roughly a sixth of them detected once, and around 0.1% sits in the top ten. Sequencing was carried out using naive CD4+ T cells from blood. The rearrangement uses TRBV5-4 and TRBJ2-2; D not resolved. This receptor was taken from a man aged 18-30 years in good health. This chain's CDR3 is CASSLTTAGELFF. CDR3 coding DNA: TGTGCCAGCAGCTTGACTACAGCCGGGGAGCTGTTTTTT.